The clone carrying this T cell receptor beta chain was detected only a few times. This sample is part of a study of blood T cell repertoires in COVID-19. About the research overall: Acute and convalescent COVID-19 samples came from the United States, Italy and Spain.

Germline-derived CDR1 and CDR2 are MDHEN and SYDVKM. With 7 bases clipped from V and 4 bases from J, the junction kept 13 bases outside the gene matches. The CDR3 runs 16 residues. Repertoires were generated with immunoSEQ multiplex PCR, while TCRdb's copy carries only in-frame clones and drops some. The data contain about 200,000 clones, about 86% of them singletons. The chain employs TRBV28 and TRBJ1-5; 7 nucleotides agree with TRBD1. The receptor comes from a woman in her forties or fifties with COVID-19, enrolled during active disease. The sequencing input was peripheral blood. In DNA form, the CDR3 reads TGTGCCAGCATAACGAGCGGACAGGCCGATAATCAGCCCCAGCATTTT. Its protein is CASITSGQADNQPQHF.